Many counts were recorded for the clone carrying this T cell receptor (beta chain). As yet, its antigen is unknown. The record originates from a study of breast tumors, draining lymph nodes, adjacent tissues. Study observations and caveats: Data only fit, rather than demonstrated, lymph node origin of most tumor T cells. Compared with lymph nodes, tumors were less diverse; compared with nontumor tissue, more. Tumor and nontumor repertoires were significantly more similar in luminal-like than in basal-like breast cancer. The data were judged consistent with most tumor T cells coming from lymph node and expanding in tumor.

The CDR3 is 15 residues long. Germline V gene sequence: CDR1 DFQATT, CDR2 SNEGSKA (reference sequence). Trimming pared 4 bases from V and 0 bases from J, leaving 10 bases between. TCRdb re-called the multiplex PCR reads with MiXCR, one entry per CDR3 protein. The sample includes roughly 110,000 distinct CDR3 sequences, about 29% of them seen just once. Breast cancer patients provided tissue from their axillary draining lymph nodes. Sample: axillary lymph node tissue. The gene calls are TRBV20-1 and TRBJ2-6; D assignment may be TRBD1 or TRBD2 (5 bases each). The receptor was derived from a female donor with breast cancer. Some clones in this sample may be carry-over from other donors' samples. The CDR3 loop is CSANGARSGANVLTF. CDR3 bases: TGCAGTGCTAACGGGGCCCGCTCTGGGGCCAACGTCCTGACTTTC.